This T cell receptor (beta chain) appears in the sequencing data of a study of T cell responses to AZD1222 COVID-19 vaccine. Study-wide findings and caveats: Distributed over spike, vaccine-associated CD4 TCRs predominated at 160-218 and 743-854.

Method: immunoSEQ multiplex PCR; TCRdb's copy keeps in-frame clones and lacks some. The table includes about 140,000 clones, 89% detected once. Details on this clone: Its antigen remains unidentified.

The source of this sequence is an adult in good health. Source: peripheral blood, taken on day 0 of AZD1222 vaccination.

This CDR3 reads CASSYRQGNTEAFF. The CDR3 DNA is TGTGCCAGCAGTTACAGGCAGGGGAACACTGAAGCTTTCTTT. The chain has TRBV6-5 and TRBJ1-1; the D gene is possibly TRBD1 (5 bases). CDR3 length equals 14 residues. Between the trimmed V and J ends, which lost 2 bases and 1 base, there was a span of 8 bases. Germline V gene data show CDR1 as MNHEY and CDR2 as SVGAGI.